This T cell receptor (beta chain) was captured in a study of T cells in localized non-small cell lung cancer. Study-level findings and limits: Appearances in adjacent lung were noted for a median roughly 58 of the top 100 tumor clones. T cell clonality was highest in uninvolved adjacent lung, above tumor.

In germline, CDR1 is SNHLY, CDR2 FYNNEI. Trimming pared 3 bases from V and 2 bases from J, leaving 7 bases between. The CDR3 covers 13 residues. Repertoires were generated with immunoSEQ multiplex PCR, while TCRdb's copy carries only in-frame clones and drops some. The profile shows around 20,000 clones, 70% to 90% of them singletons. Notes on this clone: The antigen remains unidentified.

The V call is TRBV2, the J call TRBJ1-2; D remains ambiguous. The TCR was taken from a man aged 35 to 69 with stage I lung adenocarcinoma. The source material was peripheral blood, sampled before any cancer treatment. CDR3 nucleotides: TGTGCCAGCAGTGATGTTGGAAACTATGGCTACACCTTC. Translating it yields CASSDVGNYGYTF.